These T cell receptor beta chains were read from a single sample in a study of cytomegalovirus exposure and HLA in healthy donors. Here immunoSEQ multiplex PCR was the method, and the copy in TCRdb shows in-frame clones only, minus some. This table has 150,000 to 200,000 clones, around three quarters appearing once. The material sequenced was PBMCs. The source of these receptors is a woman in her thirties in good health and CMV-seropositive. The CDR3 runs from the conserved cysteine through the conserved F or W. A D gene is named only where the DNA matches it firmly. Expanded clones are given a class, and other clones once, few, many or no size at all.

v_call	j_call	d_call	clone_size	cdr3_aa	cdr3_nt
TRBV4-3	TRBJ1-1	NA	NA	CASSQAHGNTEAFF	TGCGCCAGCAGCCAAGCTCACGGGAACACTGAAGCTTTCTTT
TRBV2	TRBJ2-7	NA	few	CASTRTVLGEQYF	TGTGCCAGCACGAGGACAGTGTTAGGCGAGCAGTACTTC
TRBV6-5	TRBJ2-1	NA	NA	CASSYPPGSNEQFF	TGTGCCAGCAGTTACCCTCCGGGGAGTAATGAGCAGTTCTTC
TRBV5-4	TRBJ2-7	NA	NA	CASSLGLTYEQYF	TGTGCCAGCAGCTTGGGACTCACCTACGAGCAGTACTTC
TRBV5-1	TRBJ2-1	TRBD2	NA	CASSLDAELAGGEQFF	TGCGCCAGCAGCTTAGACGCCGAGCTAGCGGGGGGTGAGCAGTTCTTC
TRBV30	TRBJ1-2	NA	NA	CAWSETGPTATNYGYTF	TGTGCCTGGAGCGAAACAGGACCCACCGCTACTAACTATGGCTACACCTTC
TRBV7-2	TRBJ1-4	NA	NA	CASSLDRAPEKLFF	TGTGCCAGCAGCTTAGACAGGGCCCCTGAAAAACTGTTTTTT
TRBV25-1	TRBJ2-1	NA	NA	CASSESARGAYNEQFF	TGTGCCAGCAGTGAATCCGCGCGGGGCGCCTACAATGAGCAGTTCTTC
TRBV2	TRBJ2-5	NA	NA	CASSSTVETQYF	TGTGCCAGCAGTAGCACCGTAGAGACCCAGTACTTC
TRBV4-3	TRBJ2-1	TRBD1	NA	CASSQLGGTGYNEQFF	TGCGCCAGCAGCCAACTAGGGGGGACAGGTTACAATGAGCAGTTCTTC
TRBV5-1	TRBJ2-7	NA	few	CASSLATQGYEQYF	TGCGCCAGCAGCTTGGCCACACAGGGCTACGAGCAGTACTTC
TRBV5-4	TRBJ1-2	NA	NA	CASSEQQRDYGYTF	TGTGCCAGCAGCGAACAACAGAGAGACTATGGCTACACCTTC
TRBV2	TRBJ1-2	NA	NA	CASRTRWGYTF	TGTGCCAGCAGAACCCGGTGGGGCTACACCTTC
TRBV6-1	TRBJ1-1	NA	NA	CASKGVGNTEAFF	TGTGCCAGCAAGGGGGTAGGGAACACTGAAGCTTTCTTT
TRBV27	TRBJ2-7	NA	NA	CASSGESRSYEQYF	TGTGCCAGCAGTGGGGAGTCCCGATCCTACGAGCAGTACTTC
TRBV5-1	TRBJ2-2	NA	few	CASSGSTGNTGELFF	TGCGCCAGCAGCGGGTCGACAGGGAACACCGGGGAGCTGTTTTTT
TRBV29-1	TRBJ2-4	TRBD1	NA	CSVDRGKNIQYF	TGCAGCGTCGACAGGGGGAAAAACATTCAGTACTTC
TRBV6-5	TRBJ1-2	NA	NA	CASSYSSSGETYGYTF	TGTGCCAGCAGTTACTCATCGTCGGGGGAAACGTACGGCTACACCTTC